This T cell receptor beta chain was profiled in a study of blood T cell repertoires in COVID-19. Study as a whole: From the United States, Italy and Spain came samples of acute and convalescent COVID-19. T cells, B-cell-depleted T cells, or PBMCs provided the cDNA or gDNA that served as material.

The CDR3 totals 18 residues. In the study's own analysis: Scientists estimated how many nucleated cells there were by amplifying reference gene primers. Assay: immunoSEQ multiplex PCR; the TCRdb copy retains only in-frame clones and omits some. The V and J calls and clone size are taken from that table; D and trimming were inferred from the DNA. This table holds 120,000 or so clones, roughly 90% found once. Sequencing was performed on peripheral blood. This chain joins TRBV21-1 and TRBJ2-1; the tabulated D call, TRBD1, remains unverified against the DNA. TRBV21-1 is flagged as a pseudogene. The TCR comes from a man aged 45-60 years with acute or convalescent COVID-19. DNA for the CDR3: TGTGCCAGCAGCAAAGACGCTGGGTCTGAACAGGGATACAATGAGCAGTTCTTC. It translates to CASSKDAGSEQGYNEQFF.